The next 25 T cell receptor beta chains were all read from a single sample in a study of OX40 agonist ivuxolimab in advanced cancers. Produced via immunoSEQ multiplex PCR; TCRdb's table is partial and in-frame only. The table shows about 68,000 clones, with about 83% occurring only once. Material: CD4+ or CD8+ T cells sorted from blood, obtained in a trial of the OX40 agonist ivuxolimab. Receptors originate from an adult with an advanced solid tumor such as melanoma, head and neck, liver or kidney cancer.

The table lists this clone with a few counts. The rearrangement uses TRBV30 and TRBJ1-5; TRBD1 is a possible D gene (6 bases). This CDR3 comprises 13 residues. V dropped 5 bases and J dropped 1 base, with 9 bases sitting between them. CDR1 is GTSNPN and CDR2 is SVGIG in the germline V gene (reference sequence). CDR3 in amino acids: CAWGRGSNQPQHF. CDR3 DNA sequence: TGTGCCTGGGGCAGGGGAAGCAATCAGCCCCAGCATTTT.

A single count supports this clone. The chain joins TRBV2 to TRBJ2-1; TRBD1 matches at 7 bases. The J segment lost 3 bases and the V segment lost 4 bases, leaving 0 bases of the junction unmatched. The germline V gene encodes CDR1 SNHLY and CDR2 FYNNEI. CDR3 length: 13 residues. The CDR3 region is CASSGDSYNEQFF. The CDR3 nucleotides are TGTGCCAGCAGTGGGGACAGCTACAATGAGCAGTTCTTC. The full variable domain, its missing parts supplied by reference TRBV2 and TRBJ2-1, is EPEVTQTPSHQVTQMGQEVILRCVPISNHLYFYWYRQILGQKVEFLVSFYNNEISEKSEIFDDQFSVERPDGSNFTLKIRSTKLEDSAMYFCASSGDSYNEQFFGPGTRLTVL.

The V and J genes are TRBV25-1 and TRBJ1-1, with no clear D. Germline values: CDR1 MGHDK, CDR2 SYGVNS. Trimming shortened V by 5 bases and J by 11 bases, and 15 bases separated the two germline ends. CDR3 length equals 12 residues. CDR3 nucleotide sequence: TGTGCCAGCAGTCTCGCCCTCGGTGGGGCTTTCTTT. Amino acids: CASSLALGGAFF.

The chain uses TRBV21-1 and TRBJ2-3; the table assigns TRBD1, which was not confirmed against the DNA. TRBV21-1 constitutes a pseudogene. The CDR3 has 14 residues. The CDR3 DNA reads TGTGCCAGCAGCAAGCGACAGAGCACAGATACGCAGTATTTT. Translation gives CASSKRQSTDTQYF.

The chain links TRBV27 to TRBJ2-7, with TRBD2 as a possible D gene (6 bases). In germline, CDR1 is MNHEY, CDR2 SMNVEV (reference sequence). The CDR3 runs to 16 residues. V was pared by 2 bases and J by 5 bases, with 19 bases between. The CDR3 protein is CASSLAGTLLGNEQYF. CDR3 bases: TGTGCCAGCAGTTTAGCGGGGACTCTGCTCGGTAACGAGCAGTACTTC.

The CDR3 sequence is CAWSRGTRDSGNTIYF. Here the CDR3 DNA reads TGTGCCTGGAGTCGGGGGACCCGGGACTCTGGAAACACCATATATTTT. The chain has TRBV30 and TRBJ1-3, with a possible D match to TRBD1 (5 bases). The CDR3 runs to 16 residues. The ends were cut back, 2 bases at V and 0 bases at J, with 14 bases in the middle. Per the germline V gene, CDR1 is GTSNPN and CDR2 is SVGIG (reference sequence).

The chain carries TRBV5-4 and TRBJ1-1, with 8 bases aligning to TRBD1. V was clipped by 0 bases and J by 6 bases; unmatched bases: 4. Germline CDR1 SGHNT, CDR2 YYREEE (reference sequence). The CDR3 has 14 amino acids. The CDR3 nucleotides read TGTGCCAGCAGCTTGGCCACAGGGGGGTCTGAAGCTTTCTTT. It encodes CASSLATGGSEAFF.

The chain links TRBV5-1 to TRBJ2-7; D call uncertain. The CDR3 runs 13 residues. Germline V gene data show CDR1 as SGHRS and CDR2 as YFSETQ. V dropped 0 bases and J dropped 2 bases, with 6 bases sitting between them. This CDR3 reads CASSLGWAYEQYF. CDR3 DNA sequence: TGCGCCAGCAGCTTGGGATGGGCCTACGAGCAGTACTTC.

The chain carries TRBV6-6 and TRBJ1-2, with 11 positions matching TRBD1. The CDR3 is 13 residues long. The ends lost 8 bases at V and 6 bases at J; junction bases unmatched: 5. Germline CDR1 reads MNHNY; CDR2 reads SVGAGI (reference sequence). The CDR3 region has the DNA TGTGCCAGCTGGGACAGGGGGTACCATGGCTACACCTTC. This codes for CASWDRGYHGYTF.

This chain joins TRBV2 and TRBJ2-7; 8 bases match TRBD1. Germline assignment: CDR1 SNHLY and CDR2 FYNNEI. The CDR3 sequence is 14 residues long. J was trimmed by 3 bases and V by 6 bases; bases with no gene match: 7. The CDR3 DNA reads TGTGCCAGCAGGGACAGGGCGCAGTTCTACGAGCAGTACTTC. Encoded protein: CASRDRAQFYEQYF.

The table lists this clone with a few counts. The genes are TRBV6-6 and TRBJ1-6, with 8 bases aligning to TRBD1. Per germline, CDR1 MNHNY and CDR2 SVGAGI (reference sequence). Germline trimming cut 5 bases from V and 10 bases from J; bases unmatched to any gene: 13. This CDR3 has 16 amino acids. CDR3: CASSHPTGTGNSPLHF. The CDR3, as DNA: TGTGCCAGCAGTCACCCGACCGGGACAGGAAACTCACCCCTCCACTTT.

This clone was observed a few times. The genes are TRBV20-1 and TRBJ2-3; D call uncertain. Deletions cut 3 bases from V and 4 bases from J, with 2 bases between. The CDR3 sequence is 10 residues long. Germline CDR1 and CDR2: DFQATT and SNEGSKA (reference sequence). For the CDR3, the DNA is TGCAGTGCTAGGGCAGATACGCAGTATTTT. It codes for CSARADTQYF.

The gene calls are TRBV6-5 and TRBJ2-3; 7 bases match TRBD2. Germline CDR1 reads MNHEY; CDR2 reads SVGAGI. Losses at the gene ends were 1 base for V and 1 base for J; bases not matched to a gene: 2. The CDR3 length is 15 residues. CDR3 nucleotide sequence: TGTGCCAGCAGTTACTGGAGCGGGGGCACAGATACGCAGTATTTT. Translated, it gives CASSYWSGGTDTQYF.

This chain connects TRBV18 to TRBJ2-3; possibly TRBD1 for D (6 bases). The germline V gene has CDR1 KGHSH and CDR2 LQKENI. The CDR3 has 18 amino acids. Trimming left V 6 bases short and J 2 bases short, with 24 bases between. The CDR3 DNA reads TGTGCCAGCTCCTCAAACCCCAAGCCTACAGGGAACACAGATACGCAGTATTTT. Protein product: CASSSNPKPTGNTDTQYF.

V gene TRBV29-1 combines with J gene TRBJ2-3; a possible D gene is TRBD2 (7 bases). This CDR3 is 16 amino acids long. V was pared by 3 bases and J by 0 bases, with 16 bases between. Germline V gene lookup returns CDR1 SQVTM and CDR2 ANQGSEA. The CDR3 loop is CSVDGGASGSTDTQYF. CDR3 in DNA: TGCAGCGTTGATGGGGGGGCTAGCGGTAGCACAGATACGCAGTATTTT.

V is TRBV4-2 and J is TRBJ1-1; D is possibly TRBD1 (6 bases). Trimming left V 7 bases short and J 6 bases short, with 15 bases between. CDR1 and CDR2 (germline): LGHNA, YNFKEQ. This CDR3 comprises 13 residues. The chain's CDR3 is CASTSDRTSEAFF. The CDR3 region has the DNA TGTGCCAGCACCTCAGACAGGACCTCTGAAGCTTTCTTT.

The rearrangement links TRBV7-2 to TRBJ1-1; a weak D match, TRBD1 (5 bases). Trimming took 4 bases from V and 0 from J, leaving 12 bases between them. This CDR3 contains 15 residues. CDR1 and CDR2 (germline): SGHTA, FQGNSA. The CDR3 nucleotides read TGTGCCAGCAGCTCCAGGGCGACCCTGAACACTGAAGCTTTCTTT. Residues: CASSSRATLNTEAFF.

The chain uses TRBV5-4 and TRBJ2-5; 9 bases fit TRBD2. The CDR3 consists of 15 residues. J lost 7 bases, V lost 4 bases, and 11 bases had no gene match. The germline CDR1 and CDR2 sequences are SGHNT and YYREEE (reference sequence). The CDR3 coding sequence is TGTGCCAGCAGCGCCCCTAGCGGGGTGGGCGGGACCCAGTACTTC. It codes for CASSAPSGVGGTQYF.

V usage is TRBV7-9 and J usage is TRBJ2-7, with D tentatively TRBD1 or TRBD2 (5 bases each). The CDR3 is 14 residues long. V gave up 2 bases and J gave up 10 bases, with 18 bases separating them. CDR1 and CDR2 (germline): SEHNR, FQNEAQ (reference sequence). CDR3 in DNA: TGTGCCAGCAGCTTACCGGGGCACCCCGTCTCCCAGTACTTC. Translation gives CASSLPGHPVSQYF.

This sequence joins TRBV7-9 and TRBJ1-2; D is ambiguous. The germline V gene has CDR1 SEHNR and CDR2 FQNEAQ (reference sequence). V was trimmed by 3 bases and J by 2 bases, leaving 13 bases between them. The CDR3 extends over 15 amino acids. CDR3 DNA sequence: TGTGCCAGCAGCTTGGGCGGAGGCCTAAACTATGGCTACACCTTC. Amino acids: CASSLGGGLNYGYTF. Together with reference TRBV7-9 and TRBJ1-2, the CDR3 gives the full variable domain: DTGVSQNPRHKITKRGQNVTFRCDPISEHNRLYWYRQTLGQGPEFLTYFQNEAQLEKSRLLSDRFSAERPKGSFSTLEIQRTEQGDSAMYLCASSLGGGLNYGYTFGSGTRLTVV.

The chain links TRBV9 to TRBJ1-6; 7 nucleotides line up with TRBD1. CDR3 length: 15 amino acids. V was pared by 4 bases and J by 7 bases, with 8 bases of the junction left unmatched. From germline, CDR1 is SGDLS and CDR2 YYNGEE. This CDR3 reads CASSPQQGPNSPLHF. The CDR3 coding sequence is TGTGCCAGCAGCCCTCAACAGGGGCCGAATTCACCCCTCCACTTT.

The genes are TRBV27 and TRBJ2-1; unclear D gene. Trimming shortened V by 6 bases and J by 0 bases, and 12 bases separated the two germline ends. Germline values: CDR1 MNHEY, CDR2 SMNVEV (reference sequence). The length of the CDR3 is 15 residues. The CDR3 bases are TGTGCCAGCAGGGATCTTTCGGGCTCCTACAATGAGCAGTTCTTC. Amino acid sequence: CASRDLSGSYNEQFF.

This clone occurred once. The chain employs TRBV5-4 and TRBJ2-7; D not certain. V dropped 4 bases and J dropped 0 bases, with 5 bases sitting between them. Per germline, CDR1 SGHNT and CDR2 YYREEE (reference sequence). CDR3 size: 12 residues. The CDR3 DNA sequence: TGTGCCAGCAGCGGGCCCTCCTACGAGCAGTACTTC. Its translation is CASSGPSYEQYF.

This rearrangement joins TRBV6-1 to TRBJ2-5, with 7 positions matching TRBD1. V lost 6 bases to trimming and J lost 2 bases; unmatched junction nucleotides: 6. Germline V gene sequence: CDR1 MNHNS, CDR2 SASEGT. The CDR3 is made up of 14 amino acids. CDR3 in DNA: TGTGCCAGCAGCATGGGACAGTATCAAGAGACCCAGTACTTC. It codes for CASSMGQYQETQYF.

This chain joins TRBV11-2 and TRBJ1-2, with a tentative D call TRBD1 (5 bases). Trimming took off 4 bases at V and 6 bases at J, with 9 bases between the two ends. CDR3 size: 12 residues. CDR1 and CDR2 from the germline V gene are SGHAT and FQNNGV. DNA of the CDR3: TGTGCCAGCAGCTCAACAGGAAATGGCTACACCTTC. Encoded protein: CASSSTGNGYTF.